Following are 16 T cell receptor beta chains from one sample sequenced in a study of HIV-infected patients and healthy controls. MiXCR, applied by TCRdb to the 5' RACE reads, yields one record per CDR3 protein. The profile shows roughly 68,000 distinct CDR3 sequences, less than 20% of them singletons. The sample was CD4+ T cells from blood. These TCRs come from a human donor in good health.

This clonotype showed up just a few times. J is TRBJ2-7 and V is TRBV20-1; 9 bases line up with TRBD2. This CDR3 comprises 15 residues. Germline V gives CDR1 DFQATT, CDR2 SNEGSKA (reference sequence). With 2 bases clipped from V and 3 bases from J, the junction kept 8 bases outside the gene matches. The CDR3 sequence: CSARTPSGNLYEQYF. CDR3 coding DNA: TGCAGTGCTAGAACCCCTAGCGGGAATCTCTACGAGCAGTACTTC.

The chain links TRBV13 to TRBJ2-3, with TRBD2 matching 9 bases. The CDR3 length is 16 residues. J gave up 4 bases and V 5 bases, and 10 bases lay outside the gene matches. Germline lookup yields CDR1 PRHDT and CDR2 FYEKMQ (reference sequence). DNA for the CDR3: TGTGCCAGCAGCCGGATAGCGGGAGTACGTTCAGATACGCAGTATTTT. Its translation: CASSRIAGVRSDTQYF.

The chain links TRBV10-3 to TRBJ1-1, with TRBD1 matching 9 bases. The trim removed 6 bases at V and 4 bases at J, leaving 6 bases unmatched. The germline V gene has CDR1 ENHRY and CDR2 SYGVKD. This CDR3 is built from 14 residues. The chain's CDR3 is CAIRMDRGSTEAFF. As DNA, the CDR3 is TGTGCCATCAGAATGGACAGGGGAAGCACTGAAGCTTTCTTT.

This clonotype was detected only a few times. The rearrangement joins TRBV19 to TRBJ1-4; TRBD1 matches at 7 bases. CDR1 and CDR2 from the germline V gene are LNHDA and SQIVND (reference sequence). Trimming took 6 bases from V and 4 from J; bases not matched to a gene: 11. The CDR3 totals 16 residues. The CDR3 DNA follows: TGTGCCAGTAGGCCGGGGGAGACAGGGCGTAATGAAAAACTGTTTTTT. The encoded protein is CASRPGETGRNEKLFF.

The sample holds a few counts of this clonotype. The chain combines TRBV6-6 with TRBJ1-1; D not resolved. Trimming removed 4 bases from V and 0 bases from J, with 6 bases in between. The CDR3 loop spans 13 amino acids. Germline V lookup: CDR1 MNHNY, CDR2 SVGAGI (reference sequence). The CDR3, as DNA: TGTGCCAGCAGTTTCACCGTGAACACTGAAGCTTTCTTT. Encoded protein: CASSFTVNTEAFF.

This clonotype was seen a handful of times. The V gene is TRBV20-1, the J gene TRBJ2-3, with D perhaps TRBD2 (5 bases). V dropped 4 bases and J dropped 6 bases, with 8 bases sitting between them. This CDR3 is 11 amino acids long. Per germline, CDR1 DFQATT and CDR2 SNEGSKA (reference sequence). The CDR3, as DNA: TGCAGTGCTACGGGATCCGATACGCAGTATTTT. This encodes CSATGSDTQYF.

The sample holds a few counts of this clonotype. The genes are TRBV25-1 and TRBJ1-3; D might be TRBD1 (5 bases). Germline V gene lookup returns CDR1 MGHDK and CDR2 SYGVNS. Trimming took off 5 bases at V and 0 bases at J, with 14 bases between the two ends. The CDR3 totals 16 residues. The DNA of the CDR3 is TGTGCCAGCAGTCCCGCGGGACGGAACTCTGGAAACACCATATATTTT. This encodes CASSPAGRNSGNTIYF.

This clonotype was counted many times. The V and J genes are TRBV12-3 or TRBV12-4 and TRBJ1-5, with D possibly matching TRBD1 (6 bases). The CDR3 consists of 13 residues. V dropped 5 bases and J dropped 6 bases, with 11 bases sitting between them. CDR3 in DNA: TGTGCCAGCAGTCCAGGGGAGCCTCAGCCCCAGCATTTT. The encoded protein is CASSPGEPQPQHF.

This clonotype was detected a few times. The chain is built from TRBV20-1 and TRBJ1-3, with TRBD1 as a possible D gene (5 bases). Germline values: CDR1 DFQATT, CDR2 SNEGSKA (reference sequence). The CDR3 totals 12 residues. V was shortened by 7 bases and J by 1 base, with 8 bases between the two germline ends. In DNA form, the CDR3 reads TGCAGTGGTCAGGGATCTGGAAACACCATATATTTT. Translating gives CSGQGSGNTIYF.

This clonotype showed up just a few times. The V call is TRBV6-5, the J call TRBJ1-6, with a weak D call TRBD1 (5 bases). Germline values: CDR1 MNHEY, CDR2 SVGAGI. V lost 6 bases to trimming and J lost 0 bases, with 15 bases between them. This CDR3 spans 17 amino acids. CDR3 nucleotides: TGTGCCAGCAGCCGCTGGGGGAAGGGCTCCTATAATTCACCCCTCCACTTT. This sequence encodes CASSRWGKGSYNSPLHF.

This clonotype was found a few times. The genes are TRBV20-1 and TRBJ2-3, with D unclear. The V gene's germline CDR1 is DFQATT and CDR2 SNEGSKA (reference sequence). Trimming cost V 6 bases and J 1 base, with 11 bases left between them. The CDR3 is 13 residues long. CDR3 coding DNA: TGCAGTGCCTCGCCAGGAGGCACAGATACGCAGTATTTT. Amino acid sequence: CSASPGGTDTQYF.

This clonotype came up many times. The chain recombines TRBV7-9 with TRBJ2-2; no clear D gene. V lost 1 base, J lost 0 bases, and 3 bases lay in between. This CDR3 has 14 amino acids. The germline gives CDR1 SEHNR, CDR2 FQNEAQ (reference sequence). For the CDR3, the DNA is TGTGCCAGCAGCTTAGGCTCGAACACCGGGGAGCTGTTTTTT. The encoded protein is CASSLGSNTGELFF.

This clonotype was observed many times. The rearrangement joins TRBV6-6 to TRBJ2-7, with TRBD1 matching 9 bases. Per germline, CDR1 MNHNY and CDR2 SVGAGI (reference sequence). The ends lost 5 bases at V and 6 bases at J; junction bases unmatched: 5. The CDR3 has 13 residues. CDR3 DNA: TGTGCCAGCAGTCAGACAGGGGGGTCCGAGCAGTACTTC. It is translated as CASSQTGGSEQYF.

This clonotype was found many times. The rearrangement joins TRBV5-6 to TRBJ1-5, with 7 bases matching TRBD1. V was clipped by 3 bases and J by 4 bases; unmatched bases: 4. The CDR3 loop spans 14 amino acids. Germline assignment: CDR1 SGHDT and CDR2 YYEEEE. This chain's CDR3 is CASSSGGWNQPQHF. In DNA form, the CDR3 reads TGTGCCAGCAGCTCAGGGGGTTGGAATCAGCCCCAGCATTTT.

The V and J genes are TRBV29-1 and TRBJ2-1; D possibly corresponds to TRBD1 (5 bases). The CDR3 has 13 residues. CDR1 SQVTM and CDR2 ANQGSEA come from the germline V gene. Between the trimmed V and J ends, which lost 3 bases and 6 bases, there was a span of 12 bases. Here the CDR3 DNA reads TGCAGCGTTGATAGGGGCAGTAGCAATGAGCAGTTCTTC. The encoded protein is CSVDRGSSNEQFF.

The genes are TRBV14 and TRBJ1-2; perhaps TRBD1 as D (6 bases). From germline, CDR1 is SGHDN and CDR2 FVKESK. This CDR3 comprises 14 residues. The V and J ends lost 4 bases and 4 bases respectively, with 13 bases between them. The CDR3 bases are TGTGCCAGCAGCCCTCAGGGGCAGATCTATGGCTACACCTTC. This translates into CASSPQGQIYGYTF.